This passage covers 9 T cell receptor beta chains from one sample sequenced in a study of blood T cells in healthy people across ages. Primed by a sample-barcoded 5' primer and a J-beta primer mix, a second PCR proceeded for about 6 to 12 cycles. TCRdb re-called the 5' RACE reads through MiXCR, storing one row per CDR3 protein. The sample lists 600,000 to 850,000 distinct CDR3 sequences; approximately 25% were seen once. The sample was also reused in another study, on T cells of mothers and their children.

The specimen sequenced was blood. These receptors were taken from a boy aged 5-17 years in good health.

This chain uses TRBV6-6 with TRBJ2-7; D perhaps matches TRBD2 (6 bases). Trimming pared 11 bases from V and 10 bases from J, leaving 21 bases between. Germline CDR1 and CDR2: MNHNY and SVGAGI (reference sequence). The CDR3 loop spans 12 amino acids. The CDR3 loop is CAASPTTSGQYF. The CDR3 DNA reads TGTGCCGCCTCACCCACGACTAGTGGACAGTACTTC.

This clonotype was seen a handful of times. The rearrangement links TRBV7-3 to TRBJ2-5, with D perhaps being TRBD1 or TRBD2 (5 bases each). The V gene's germline CDR1 is SGHTA and CDR2 FQGTGA. CDR3 length equals 13 residues. Trimming pared 5 bases from V and 7 bases from J, leaving 14 bases between. CDR3 nucleotides: TGTGCCAGCAGCCTATATACTGGGGGGACCCAGTACTTC. Its translation is CASSLYTGGTQYF.

This clonotype was counted ten times or more. The rearrangement links TRBV20-1 to TRBJ2-1; 8 bases fit TRBD2. Trimming removed 6 bases from V and 7 bases from J; junction bases left unmatched: 11. The germline V gene has CDR1 DFQATT and CDR2 SNEGSKA (reference sequence). This CDR3 spans 14 amino acids. CDR3 protein: CSAGGAGVGNEQFF. The CDR3 coding sequence is TGCAGTGCCGGGGGAGCGGGAGTGGGGAATGAGCAGTTCTTC.

The J gene is TRBJ2-7, the V gene TRBV7-9; D may correspond to TRBD1 or TRBD2 (6 bases each). From germline, CDR1 is SEHNR and CDR2 FQNEAQ (reference sequence). V was cut by 6 bases and J by 2 bases, with 17 bases left in between. The CDR3 is 15 residues long. The CDR3: CASRGGSGLTYEQYF. The CDR3 coding sequence is TGTGCCAGCAGAGGGGGATCGGGACTGACCTACGAGCAGTACTTC.

This clonotype was counted once. The chain links TRBV6-2 or TRBV6-3 to TRBJ2-1, with 14 bases aligning to TRBD2. V was pared by 4 bases and J by 4 bases, with 9 bases of the junction left unmatched. The germline V gene has CDR1 MNHEY and CDR2 SVGEGT. The CDR3 is made up of 18 amino acids. Written as DNA, the CDR3 is TGTGCCAGCAGTTCCGGGACTAGCGGGGGAACCGGGTACAATGAGCAGTTCTTC. Encoded protein: CASSSGTSGGTGYNEQFF.

In its sample, this clonotype was seen once. The J gene is TRBJ2-7, the V gene TRBV3-1, with D tentatively TRBD1 (6 bases). The J call may be incorrect, as the DNA end agrees better with TRBJ2-5. Per germline, CDR1 LGHDT and CDR2 YNNKEL (reference sequence). The CDR3 runs to 14 residues. Here the CDR3 DNA reads TGTGCCAGCAGCCAAATTAGGGGGCAAGAGACCCAGTACTTC. This codes for CASSQIRGQETQYF.

This chain links TRBV29-1 with TRBJ1-2; TRBD1 matches at 8 bases. Germline-derived CDR1 and CDR2 are SQVTM and ANQGSEA. Trimming removed 3 bases from V and 3 bases from J; junction bases left unmatched: 3. The CDR3 consists of 13 residues. CDR3 DNA sequence: TGCAGCGTTGATGACAGGGGAGACTATGGCTACACCTTC. It translates to CSVDDRGDYGYTF. The variable domain in full, completed from reference TRBV29-1 and TRBJ1-2, reads SAVISQKPSRDICQRGTSLTIQCQVDSQVTMMFWYRQQPGQSLTLIATANQGSEATYESGFVIDKFPISRPNLTFSTLTVSNMSPEDSSIYLCSVDDRGDYGYTFGSGTRLTVV.

The chain is built from TRBV29-1 and TRBJ2-5, with a tentative D call TRBD1 (6 bases). The end of the DNA fits TRBJ2-7 better, so the J call may be wrong. The CDR3 runs to 12 residues. The germline CDR1 and CDR2 sequences are SQVTM and ANQGSEA. As DNA, the CDR3 is TGCAGCGCCGGAACAAGGGGGAACGAGCAGTACTTC. The encoded protein is CSAGTRGNEQYF.

This clonotype was detected once. This chain links TRBV20-1 with TRBJ1-5; no definite D call. CDR1 and CDR2 (germline): DFQATT, SNEGSKA (reference sequence). V was pared by 6 bases and J by 3 bases, with 9 bases between. This CDR3 spans 12 amino acids. The CDR3 here is CSAGSLNQPQHF. In DNA, the CDR3 is TGCAGTGCGGGCAGTCTCAATCAGCCCCAGCATTTT.